This T cell receptor beta chain was found in a study of OX40 agonist ivuxolimab in advanced cancers. Study context: The drug used for patients, ivuxolimab, was an agonistic anti-OX40 (CD134) antibody.

Trimming pared 3 bases from V and 4 bases from J, leaving 10 bases between. The germline V gene has CDR1 SGDLS and CDR2 YYNGEE. The CDR3 spans 14 residues. Libraries were prepared by immunoSEQ multiplex PCR; TCRdb keeps only in-frame clonotypes and omits some of them. This table has about 100,000 clones, about 91% appearing once. The source was CD4+ or CD8+ T cells sorted from blood, collected in a trial of the OX40 agonist ivuxolimab. This sequence joins TRBV9 and TRBJ2-2, with D perhaps TRBD1 (6 bases). The sequence was obtained from an adult with an advanced solid tumor such as melanoma, head and neck, liver or kidney cancer. DNA for the CDR3: TGTGCCAGCAGCGGTGGACAGTTCACCGGGGAGCTGTTTTTT. Its protein product is CASSGGQFTGELFF.